This T cell receptor (beta chain) originates from a study of T cell responses to AZD1222 COVID-19 vaccine. This clone was observed a handful of times. The antigen is not known. Here immunoSEQ multiplex PCR was the method, and the copy in TCRdb shows in-frame clones only, minus some. The table has 170,000 or so clones, about nine tenths seen once. The study's findings and limits: A reported finding is that nearly half of spike-specific TCRs target unmutated variant regions.

From germline, CDR1 is SGHTS and CDR2 YDEGEE. V was clipped by 4 bases and J by 5 bases, with 12 bases between them. This CDR3 comprises 13 residues. This TCR was recovered from an adult in good health. The input for sequencing was peripheral blood, taken on day 0 of AZD1222 vaccination. The chain couples TRBV5-8 to TRBJ1-1; D remains unclear. For the CDR3, the DNA is TGTGCCAGCAGCCACATCCGTGAGACTGAAGCTTTCTTT. Amino acids: CASSHIRETEAFF.